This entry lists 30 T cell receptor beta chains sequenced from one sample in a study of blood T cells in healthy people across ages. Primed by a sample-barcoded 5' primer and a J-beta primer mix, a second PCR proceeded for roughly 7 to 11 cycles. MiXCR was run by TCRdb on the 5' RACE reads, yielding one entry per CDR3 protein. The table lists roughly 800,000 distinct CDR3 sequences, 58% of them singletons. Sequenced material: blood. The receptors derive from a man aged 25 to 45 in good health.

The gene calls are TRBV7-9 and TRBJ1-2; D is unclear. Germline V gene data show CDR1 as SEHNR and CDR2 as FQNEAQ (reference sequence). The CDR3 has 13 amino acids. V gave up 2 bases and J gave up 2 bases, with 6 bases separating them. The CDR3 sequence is CASSLTQNYGYTF. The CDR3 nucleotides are TGTGCCAGCAGCTTAACCCAGAACTATGGCTACACCTTC.

CDR3 sequence: CASSRTTGVTFTDTQYF. For the CDR3, the DNA is TGTGCCAGCAGCCGAACTACGGGGGTTACCTTCACAGATACGCAGTATTTT. This sequence joins TRBV27 and TRBJ2-3; a weak D match, TRBD2 (6 bases). The CDR3 length is 17 residues. V was cut by 6 bases and J by 2 bases, with 21 bases left in between. From germline, CDR1 is MNHEY and CDR2 SMNVEV (reference sequence).

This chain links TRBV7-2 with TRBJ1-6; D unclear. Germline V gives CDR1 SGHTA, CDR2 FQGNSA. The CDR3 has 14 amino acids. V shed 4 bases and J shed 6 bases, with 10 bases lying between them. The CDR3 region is CASSSHGVNSPLHF. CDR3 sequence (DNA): TGTGCCAGCAGCTCACACGGGGTTAATTCACCCCTCCACTTT.

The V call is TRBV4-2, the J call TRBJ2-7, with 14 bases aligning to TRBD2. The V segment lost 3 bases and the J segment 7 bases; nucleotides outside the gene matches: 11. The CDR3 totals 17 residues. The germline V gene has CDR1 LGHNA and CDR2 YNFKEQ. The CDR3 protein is CASSHRLAGGPNNEQYF. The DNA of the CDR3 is TGTGCCAGCAGCCACCGACTAGCGGGGGGGCCCAACAATGAGCAGTACTTC.

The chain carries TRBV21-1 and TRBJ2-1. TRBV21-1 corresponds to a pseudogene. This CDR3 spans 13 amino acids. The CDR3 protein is CASSKFKANEQFF. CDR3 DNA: TGTGCCAGCAGCAAATTTAAGGCCAATGAGCAGTTCTTC.

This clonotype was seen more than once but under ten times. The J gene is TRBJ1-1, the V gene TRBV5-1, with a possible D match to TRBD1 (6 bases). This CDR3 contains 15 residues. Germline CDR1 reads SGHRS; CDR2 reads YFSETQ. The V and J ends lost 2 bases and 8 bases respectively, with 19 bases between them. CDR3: CASSFTTGPAEEAFF. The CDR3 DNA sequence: TGCGCCAGCAGCTTCACTACAGGGCCAGCTGAAGAAGCTTTCTTT. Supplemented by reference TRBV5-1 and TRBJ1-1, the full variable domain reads KAGVTQTPRYLIKTRGQQVTLSCSPISGHRSVSWYQQTPGQGLQFLFEYFSETQRNKGNFPGRFSGRQFSNSRSEMNVSTLELGDSALYLCASSFTTGPAEEAFFGQGTRLTVV.

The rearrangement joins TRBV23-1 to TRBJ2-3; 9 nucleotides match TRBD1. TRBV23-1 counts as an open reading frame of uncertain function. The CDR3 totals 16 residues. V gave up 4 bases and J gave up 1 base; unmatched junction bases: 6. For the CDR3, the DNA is TGCGCCAGCAGTCGCTCCGGGACAGGGCGCACAGATACGCAGTATTTT. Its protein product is CASSRSGTGRTDTQYF.

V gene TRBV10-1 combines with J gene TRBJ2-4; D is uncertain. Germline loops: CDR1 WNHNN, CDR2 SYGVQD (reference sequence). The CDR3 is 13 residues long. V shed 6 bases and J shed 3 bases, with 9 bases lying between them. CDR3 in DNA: TGCGCCAGCAGCGATGAGGACAAAAACATTCAGTACTTC. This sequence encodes CASSDEDKNIQYF.

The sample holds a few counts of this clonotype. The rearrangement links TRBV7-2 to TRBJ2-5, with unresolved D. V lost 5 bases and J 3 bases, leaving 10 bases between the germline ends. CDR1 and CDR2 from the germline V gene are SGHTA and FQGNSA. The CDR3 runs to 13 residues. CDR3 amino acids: CASSVVLEETQYF. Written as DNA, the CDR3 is TGTGCCAGCAGCGTAGTGTTGGAAGAGACCCAGTACTTC. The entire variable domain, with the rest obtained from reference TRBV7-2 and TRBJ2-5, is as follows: GAGVSQSPSNKVTEKGKDVELRCDPISGHTALYWYRQSLGQGLEFLIYFQGNSAPDKSGLPSDRFSAERTGGSVSTLTIQRTQQEDSAVYLCASSVVLEETQYFGPGTRLLVL.

The CDR3: CASSITSSGTGELFF. CDR3 nucleotides: TGTGCCAGCAGCATCACTAGCTCAGGCACCGGGGAGCTGTTTTTT. The chain carries TRBV7-2 and TRBJ2-2, with D possibly TRBD2 on 6 matching bases. Germline CDR1 reads SGHTA; CDR2 reads FQGNSA. The CDR3 sequence is 15 residues long. V lost 5 bases and J 4 bases, leaving 14 bases between the germline ends. Complete variable domain (other parts from reference TRBV7-2 and TRBJ2-2): GAGVSQSPSNKVTEKGKDVELRCDPISGHTALYWYRQSLGQGLEFLIYFQGNSAPDKSGLPSDRFSAERTGGSVSTLTIQRTQQEDSAVYLCASSITSSGTGELFFGEGSRLTVL.

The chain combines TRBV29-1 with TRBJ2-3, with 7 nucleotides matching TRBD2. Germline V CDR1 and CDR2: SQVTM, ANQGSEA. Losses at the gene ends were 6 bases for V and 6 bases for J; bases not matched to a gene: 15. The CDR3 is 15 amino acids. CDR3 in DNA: TGCAGCGTCAACCCTCTCGCGGGAGAGTGGGATACGCAGTATTTT. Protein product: CSVNPLAGEWDTQYF.

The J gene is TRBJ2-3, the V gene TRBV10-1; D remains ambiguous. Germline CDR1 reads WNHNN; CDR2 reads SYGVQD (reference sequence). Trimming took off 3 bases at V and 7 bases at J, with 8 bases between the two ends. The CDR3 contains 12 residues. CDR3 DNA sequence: TGCGCCAGCAGTGAAACTACCAATACGCAGTATTTT. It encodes CASSETTNTQYF.

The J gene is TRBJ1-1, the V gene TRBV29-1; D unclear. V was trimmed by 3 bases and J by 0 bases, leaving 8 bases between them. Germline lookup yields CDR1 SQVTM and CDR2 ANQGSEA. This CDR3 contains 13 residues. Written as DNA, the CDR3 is TGCAGCGTTGAGCAGACCATGAACACTGAAGCTTTCTTT. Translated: CSVEQTMNTEAFF. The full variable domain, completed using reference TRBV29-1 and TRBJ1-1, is SAVISQKPSRDICQRGTSLTIQCQVDSQVTMMFWYRQQPGQSLTLIATANQGSEATYESGFVIDKFPISRPNLTFSTLTVSNMSPEDSSIYLCSVEQTMNTEAFFGQGTRLTVV.

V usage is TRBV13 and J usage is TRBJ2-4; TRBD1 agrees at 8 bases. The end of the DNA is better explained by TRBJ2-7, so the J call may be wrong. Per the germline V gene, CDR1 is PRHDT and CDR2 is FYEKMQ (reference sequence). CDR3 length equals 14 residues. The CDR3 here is CASSFRDRTYEQYF. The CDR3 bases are TGTGCCAGCAGCTTCCGGGACAGGACCTACGAGCAGTACTTC.

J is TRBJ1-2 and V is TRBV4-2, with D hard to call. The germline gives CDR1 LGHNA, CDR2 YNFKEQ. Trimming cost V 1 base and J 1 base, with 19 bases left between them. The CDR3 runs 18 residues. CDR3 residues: CASSQALFRGSINYGYTF. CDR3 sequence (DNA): TGTGCCAGCAGCCAAGCCCTATTTCGTGGATCTATTAACTATGGCTACACCTTC.

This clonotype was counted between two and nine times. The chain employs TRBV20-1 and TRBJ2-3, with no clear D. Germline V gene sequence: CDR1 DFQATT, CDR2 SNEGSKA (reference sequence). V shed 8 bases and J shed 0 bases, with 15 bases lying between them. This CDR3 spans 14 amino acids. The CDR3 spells CSRLNPSSTDTQYF. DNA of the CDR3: TGCAGTCGTCTCAACCCTTCTAGCACAGATACGCAGTATTTT.

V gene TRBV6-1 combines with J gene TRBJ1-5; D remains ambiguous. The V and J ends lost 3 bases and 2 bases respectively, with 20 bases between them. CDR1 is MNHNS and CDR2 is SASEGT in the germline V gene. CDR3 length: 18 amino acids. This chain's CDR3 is CASSDNKVGWKRNQPQHF. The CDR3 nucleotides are TGTGCCAGCAGTGATAATAAGGTGGGTTGGAAACGCAATCAGCCCCAGCATTTT.

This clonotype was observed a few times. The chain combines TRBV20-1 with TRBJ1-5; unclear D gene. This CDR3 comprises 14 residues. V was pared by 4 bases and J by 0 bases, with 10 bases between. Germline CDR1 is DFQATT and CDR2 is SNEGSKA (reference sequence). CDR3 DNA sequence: TGCAGTGCTACGGTGGGCAGTAGCAATCAGCCCCAGCATTTT. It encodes CSATVGSSNQPQHF.

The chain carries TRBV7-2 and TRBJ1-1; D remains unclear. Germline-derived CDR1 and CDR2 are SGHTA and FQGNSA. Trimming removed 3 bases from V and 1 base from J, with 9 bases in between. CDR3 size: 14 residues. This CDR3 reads CASSFERANTEAFF. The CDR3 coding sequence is TGTGCCAGCAGCTTCGAACGGGCGAACACTGAAGCTTTCTTT.

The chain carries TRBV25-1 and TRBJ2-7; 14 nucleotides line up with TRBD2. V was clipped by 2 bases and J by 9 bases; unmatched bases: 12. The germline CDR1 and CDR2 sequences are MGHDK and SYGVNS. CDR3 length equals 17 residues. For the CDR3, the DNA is TGTGCCAGCAGTGAAACATCACCGGGACTAGCGGGAGACGGGCAGTACTTC. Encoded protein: CASSETSPGLAGDGQYF.

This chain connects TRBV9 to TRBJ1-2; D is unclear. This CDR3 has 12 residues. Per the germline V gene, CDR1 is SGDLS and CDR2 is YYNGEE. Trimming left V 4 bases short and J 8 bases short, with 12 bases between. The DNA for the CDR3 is TGTGCCAGCAGCTCGGGTGAACGCGGCTACACCTTC. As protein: CASSSGERGYTF.

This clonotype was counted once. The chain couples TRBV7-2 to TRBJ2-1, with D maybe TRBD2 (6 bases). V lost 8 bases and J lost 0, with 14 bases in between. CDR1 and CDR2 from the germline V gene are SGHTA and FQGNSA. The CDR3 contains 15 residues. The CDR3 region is CASVSGWSSYNEQFF. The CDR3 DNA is TGTGCCAGCGTAAGCGGGTGGAGCTCCTACAATGAGCAGTTCTTC.

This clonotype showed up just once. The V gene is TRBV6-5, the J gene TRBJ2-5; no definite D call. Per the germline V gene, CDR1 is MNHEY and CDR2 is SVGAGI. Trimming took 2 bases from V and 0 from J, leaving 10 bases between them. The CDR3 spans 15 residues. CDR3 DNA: TGTGCCAGCAGTTACGTTCAGAACCACCAAGAGACCCAGTACTTC. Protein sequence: CASSYVQNHQETQYF.

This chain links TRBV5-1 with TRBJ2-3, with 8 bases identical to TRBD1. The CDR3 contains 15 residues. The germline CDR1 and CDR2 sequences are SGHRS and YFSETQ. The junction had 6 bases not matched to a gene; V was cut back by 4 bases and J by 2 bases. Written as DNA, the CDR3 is TGCGCCAGCAGCGCGGACAGGGTCAACACAGATACGCAGTATTTT. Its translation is CASSADRVNTDTQYF.

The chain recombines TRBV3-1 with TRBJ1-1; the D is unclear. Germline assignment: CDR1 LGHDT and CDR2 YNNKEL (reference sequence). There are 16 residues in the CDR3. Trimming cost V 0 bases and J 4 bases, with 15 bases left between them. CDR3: CASSQEVGPLGTEAFF. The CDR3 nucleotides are TGTGCCAGCAGCCAAGAGGTTGGGCCCCTGGGCACTGAAGCTTTCTTT.

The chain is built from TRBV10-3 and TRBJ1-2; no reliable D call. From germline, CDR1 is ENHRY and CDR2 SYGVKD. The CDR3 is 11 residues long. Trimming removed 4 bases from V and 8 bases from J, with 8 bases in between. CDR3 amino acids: CAISGNIGYTF. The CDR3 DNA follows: TGTGCCATCAGTGGGAATATCGGCTACACCTTC.

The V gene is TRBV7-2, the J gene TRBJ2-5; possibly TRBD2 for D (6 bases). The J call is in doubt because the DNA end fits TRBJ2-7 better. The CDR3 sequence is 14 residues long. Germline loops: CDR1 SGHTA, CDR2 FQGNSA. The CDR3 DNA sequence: TGTGCCAGCAGCGCGGGAATCGAGGGCCTCGAGCAGTACTTC. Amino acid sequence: CASSAGIEGLEQYF.

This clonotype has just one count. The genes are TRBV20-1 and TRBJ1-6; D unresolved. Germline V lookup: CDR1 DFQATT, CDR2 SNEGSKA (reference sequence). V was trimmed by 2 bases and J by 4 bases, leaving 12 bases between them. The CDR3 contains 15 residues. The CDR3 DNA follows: TGCAGTGCTAGATCCCAGAGCAATTATAATTCACCCCTCCACTTT. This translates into CSARSQSNYNSPLHF.

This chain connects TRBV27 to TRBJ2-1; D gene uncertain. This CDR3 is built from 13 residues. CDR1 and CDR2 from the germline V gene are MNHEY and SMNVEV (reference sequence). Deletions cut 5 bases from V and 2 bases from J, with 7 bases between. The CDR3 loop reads CASSKVPYNEQFF. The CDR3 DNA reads TGTGCCAGCAGTAAGGTGCCCTACAATGAGCAGTTCTTC.

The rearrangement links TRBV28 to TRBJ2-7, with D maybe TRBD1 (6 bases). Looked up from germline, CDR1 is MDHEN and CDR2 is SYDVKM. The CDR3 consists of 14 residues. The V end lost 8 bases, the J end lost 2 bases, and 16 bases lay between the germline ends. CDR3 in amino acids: CASWDTKGTYEQYF. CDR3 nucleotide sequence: TGTGCCAGCTGGGACACGAAGGGTACCTACGAGCAGTACTTC.